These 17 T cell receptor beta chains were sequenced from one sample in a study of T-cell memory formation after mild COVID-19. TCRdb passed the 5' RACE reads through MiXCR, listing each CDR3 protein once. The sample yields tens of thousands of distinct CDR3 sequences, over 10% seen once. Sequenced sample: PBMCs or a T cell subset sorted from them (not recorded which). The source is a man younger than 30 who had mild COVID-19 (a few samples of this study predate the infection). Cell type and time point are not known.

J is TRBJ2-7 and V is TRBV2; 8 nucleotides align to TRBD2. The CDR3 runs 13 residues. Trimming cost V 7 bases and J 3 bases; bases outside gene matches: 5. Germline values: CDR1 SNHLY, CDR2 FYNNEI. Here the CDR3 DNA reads TGTGCCAGCAACGGGGGGGACTACTACGAGCAGTACTTC. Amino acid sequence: CASNGGDYYEQYF.

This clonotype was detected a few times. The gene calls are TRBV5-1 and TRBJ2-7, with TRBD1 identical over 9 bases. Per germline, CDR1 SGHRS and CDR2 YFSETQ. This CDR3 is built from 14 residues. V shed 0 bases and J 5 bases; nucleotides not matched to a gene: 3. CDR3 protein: CASSLGDRVDEQYV. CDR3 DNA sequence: TGCGCCAGCAGCTTGGGGGACAGGGTGGACGAGCAGTACGTC.

CDR3 bases: TGCAGCGCCTCTCCCCCCACAGGAGAAGCTTTCTTT. It yields the protein CSASPPTGEAFF. The chain has TRBV29-1 and TRBJ1-1, with D possibly being TRBD1 (5 bases). The CDR3 loop spans 12 amino acids. Deletions cut 7 bases from V and 8 bases from J, with 17 bases between. CDR1 is SQVTM, CDR2 ANQGSEA, per germline.

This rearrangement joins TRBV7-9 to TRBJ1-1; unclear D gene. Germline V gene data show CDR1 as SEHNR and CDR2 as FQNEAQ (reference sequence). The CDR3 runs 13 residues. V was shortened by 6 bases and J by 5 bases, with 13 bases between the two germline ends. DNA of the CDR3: TGTGCCAGCAGTCCCCCTGAGAGAACTGAAGCTTTCTTT. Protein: CASSPPERTEAFF.

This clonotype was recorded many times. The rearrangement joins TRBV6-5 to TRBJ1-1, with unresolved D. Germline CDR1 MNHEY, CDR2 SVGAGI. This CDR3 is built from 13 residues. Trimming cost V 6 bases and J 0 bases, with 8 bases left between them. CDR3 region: CASSSNLNTEAFF. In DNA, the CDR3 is TGTGCCAGCAGCTCAAATCTGAACACTGAAGCTTTCTTT.

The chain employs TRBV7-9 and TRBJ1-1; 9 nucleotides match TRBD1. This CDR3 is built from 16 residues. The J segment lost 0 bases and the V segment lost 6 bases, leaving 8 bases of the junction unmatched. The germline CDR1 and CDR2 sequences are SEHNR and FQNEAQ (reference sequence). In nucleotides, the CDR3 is TGTGCCAGCAGGACCGGGACAGGGATCATGAACACTGAAGCTTTCTTT. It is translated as CASRTGTGIMNTEAFF.

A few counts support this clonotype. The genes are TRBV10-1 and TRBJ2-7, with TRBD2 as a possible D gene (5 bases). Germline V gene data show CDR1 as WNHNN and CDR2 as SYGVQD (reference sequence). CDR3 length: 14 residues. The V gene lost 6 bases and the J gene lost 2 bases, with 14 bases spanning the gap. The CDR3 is CASSLAGKPYEQYF. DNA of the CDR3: TGCGCCAGCAGCCTTGCCGGGAAACCCTACGAGCAGTACTTC.

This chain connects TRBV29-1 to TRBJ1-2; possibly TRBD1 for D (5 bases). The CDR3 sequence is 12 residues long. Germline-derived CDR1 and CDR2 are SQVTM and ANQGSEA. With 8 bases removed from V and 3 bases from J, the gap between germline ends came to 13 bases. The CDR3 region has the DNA TGCAGCACGCCGGACAACTACTATGGCTACACCTTC. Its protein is CSTPDNYYGYTF. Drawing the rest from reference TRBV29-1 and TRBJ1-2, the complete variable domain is SAVISQKPSRDICQRGTSLTIQCQVDSQVTMMFWYRQQPGQSLTLIATANQGSEATYESGFVIDKFPISRPNLTFSTLTVSNMSPEDSSIYLCSTPDNYYGYTFGSGTRLTVV.

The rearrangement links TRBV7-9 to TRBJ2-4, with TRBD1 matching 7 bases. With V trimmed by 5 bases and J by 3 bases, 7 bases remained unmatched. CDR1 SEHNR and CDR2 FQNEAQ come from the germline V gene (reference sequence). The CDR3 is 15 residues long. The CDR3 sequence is CASSAQGPGKNIQYF. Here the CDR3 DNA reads TGTGCCAGCAGCGCACAGGGGCCGGGCAAAAACATTCAGTACTTC. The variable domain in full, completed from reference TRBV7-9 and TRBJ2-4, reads DTGVSQNPRHKITKRGQNVTFRCDPISEHNRLYWYRQTLGQGPEFLTYFQNEAQLEKSRLLSDRFSAERPKGSFSTLEIQRTEQGDSAMYLCASSAQGPGKNIQYFGAGTRLSVL.

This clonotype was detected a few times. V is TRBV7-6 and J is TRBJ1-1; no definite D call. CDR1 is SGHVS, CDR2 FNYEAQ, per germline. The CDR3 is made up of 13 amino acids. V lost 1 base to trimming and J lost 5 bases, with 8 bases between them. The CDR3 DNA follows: TGTGCCAGCAGCTTAGGGGCGGGAACTGAAGCTTTCTTT. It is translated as CASSLGAGTEAFF.

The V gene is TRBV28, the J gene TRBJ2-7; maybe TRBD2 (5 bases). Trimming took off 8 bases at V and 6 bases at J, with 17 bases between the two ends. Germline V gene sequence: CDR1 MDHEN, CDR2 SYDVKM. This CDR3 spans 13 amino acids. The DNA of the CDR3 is TGTGCCAGCCGGAGTTCGCCTGGGAGCGAGCAGTACTTC. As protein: CASRSSPGSEQYF.

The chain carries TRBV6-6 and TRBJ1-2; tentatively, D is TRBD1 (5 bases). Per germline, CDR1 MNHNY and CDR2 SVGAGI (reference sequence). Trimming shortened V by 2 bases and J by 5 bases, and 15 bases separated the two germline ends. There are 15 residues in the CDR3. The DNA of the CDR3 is TGTGCCAGCAGTTACATCCGGGGACTGACTTATGGCTACACCTTC. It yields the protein CASSYIRGLTYGYTF.

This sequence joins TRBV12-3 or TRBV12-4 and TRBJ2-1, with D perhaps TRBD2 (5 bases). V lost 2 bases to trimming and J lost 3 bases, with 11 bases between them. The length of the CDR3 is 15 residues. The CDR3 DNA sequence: TGTGCCAGCAGTTTACCAACCCGGGGCTACAATGAGCAGTTCTTC. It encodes CASSLPTRGYNEQFF.

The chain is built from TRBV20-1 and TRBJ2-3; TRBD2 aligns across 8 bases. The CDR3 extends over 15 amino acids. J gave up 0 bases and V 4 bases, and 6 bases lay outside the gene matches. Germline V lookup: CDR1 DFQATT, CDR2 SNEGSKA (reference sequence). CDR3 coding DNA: TGCAGTGCTACCCGTAGCGGGACTAGCACAGATACGCAGTATTTT. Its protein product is CSATRSGTSTDTQYF.

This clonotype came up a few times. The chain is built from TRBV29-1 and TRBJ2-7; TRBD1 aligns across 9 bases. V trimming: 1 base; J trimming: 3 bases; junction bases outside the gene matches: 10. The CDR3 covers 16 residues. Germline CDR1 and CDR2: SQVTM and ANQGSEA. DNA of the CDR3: TGCAGCGTTGAAGGAGGAGGGACAGGGTTGTTCTACGAGCAGTACTTC. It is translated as CSVEGGGTGLFYEQYF.

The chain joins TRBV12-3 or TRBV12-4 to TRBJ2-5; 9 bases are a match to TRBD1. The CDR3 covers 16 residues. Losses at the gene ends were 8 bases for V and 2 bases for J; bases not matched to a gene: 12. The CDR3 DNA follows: TGTGCCAGCTCCCATGTCGGGACAGGGTGGCAAGAGACCCAGTACTTC. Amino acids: CASSHVGTGWQETQYF.

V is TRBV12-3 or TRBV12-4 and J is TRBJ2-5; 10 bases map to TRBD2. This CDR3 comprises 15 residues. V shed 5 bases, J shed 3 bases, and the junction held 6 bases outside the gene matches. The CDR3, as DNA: TGTGCCAGCAGTGATGGAGCGGGGGGGAAAGAGACCCAGTACTTC. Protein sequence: CASSDGAGGKETQYF.